Listed below are T cell receptor beta chains from one sample, sequenced in a study of OX40 agonist ivuxolimab in advanced cancers. Libraries were prepared by immunoSEQ multiplex PCR; TCRdb keeps only in-frame clonotypes and omits some of them. The sample lists more than 80,000 clones, roughly 90% occurring once. This material consisted of CD4+ or CD8+ T cells sorted from blood, taken in a trial of the OX40 agonist ivuxolimab. All receptors derive from an adult with an advanced solid tumor such as melanoma, head and neck, liver or kidney cancer. Both conserved end residues are part of each CDR3. A D gene is named only where the DNA matches it firmly. Clone size is given for some rows only: seen once, a few or many times, or a class if the clone is expanded.

13 | - | TRBD2 | TRBJ2-7 | TRBV29-1 | TGCAGCGTGAGGGGACTAGCGGTGTACGAGCAGTACTTC | CSVRGLAVYEQYF
12 | - | - | TRBJ2-5 | TRBV6-6 | TGTGCCAGCACCCTTCCTGGAGGGGACCAGTACTTC | CASTLPGGDQYF
13 | - | TRBD2 | TRBJ2-7 | TRBV29-1 | TGCAGCGTTGGGGCGGGAGGGAGGTACGAGCAGTACTTC | CSVGAGGRYEQYF
17 | - | TRBD1 | TRBJ2-1 | TRBV15 | TGTGCCACCAGCAGAGAACTAACGGGACAGGAGAACAATGAGCAGTTCTTC | CATSRELTGQENNEQFF
13 | - | - | TRBJ1-2 | TRBV28 | TGTGCCAGCAAAGGGCGGGGGAAAAGTGGCTACACCTTC | CASKGRGKSGYTF
13 | - | - | TRBJ2-5 | TRBV5-4 | TGTGCCAGCAGCTTGGGACCACTAGAGACCCAGTACTTC | CASSLGPLETQYF
14 | - | - | TRBJ2-5 | TRBV5-4 | TGTGCCAGCAGCTTTCACGGGACGAAAGAGACCCAGTACTTC | CASSFHGTKETQYF
16 | - | TRBD1 | TRBJ1-3 | TRBV7-8 | TGTGCCAGCAGCTTAGCTACAGGGGGCGCTGGAAACACCATATATTTT | CASSLATGGAGNTIYF
15 | - | TRBD1 | TRBJ1-2 | TRBV28 | TGTGCCAGCAGGGCTCGGACAGGGTCTAACTATGGCTACACCTTC | CASRARTGSNYGYTF
14 | - | - | TRBJ2-5 | TRBV18 | TGTGCCAGCTCACCATCGGCGGCTCAAGAGACCCAGTACTTC | CASSPSAAQETQYF
12 | - | - | TRBJ2-1 | TRBV28 | TGTGCCAGCTCCGGGTCCTACAATGAGCAGTTCTTC | CASSGSYNEQFF
21 | - | TRBD2 | TRBJ2-6 | TRBV4-2 | TGTGCCAGCAGCCAAGATGGGCTAGCGGGAGTAAAAGTCTCTGGGGCCAACGTCCTGACTTTC | CASSQDGLAGVKVSGANVLTF
14 | - | - | TRBJ2-5 | TRBV4-1 | TGCGCCAGCAGCCAATTCGGCATCTTCCAGACCCAGTACTTC | CASSQFGIFQTQYF
15 | - | - | TRBJ2-2 | TRBV7-9 | TGTGCCAGCAGCCGGCCCGGGGGACAAACCGGGGAGCTGTTTTTT | CASSRPGGQTGELFF
13 | once | - | TRBJ2-5 | TRBV6-6 | TGTGCCAGCAGTAGCCCCACGGGGGAGACCCAGTACTTC | CASSSPTGETQYF
15 | once | - | TRBJ2-1 | TRBV7-2 | TGTGCCAGCAGCCTACTAAAGAACTCCTACAATGAGCAGTTCTTC | CASSLLKNSYNEQFF
13 | - | - | TRBJ2-3 | TRBV11-2 | TGTGCCAGCAGCTTAGGAGGCACAGATACGCAGTATTTT | CASSLGGTDTQYF
18 | - | - | TRBJ2-1 | TRBV21-1 | TGTGCCAGCAGCAAAGTGGTGGCTCTAGCCCCCCCCTACAATGAGCAGTTCTTC | CASSKVVALAPPYNEQFF
14 | - | - | TRBJ2-7 | TRBV5-1 | TGCGCCAGCAGGGAAACTAGCTCCGCCTACGAGCAGTACTTC | CASRETSSAYEQYF
11 | - | - | TRBJ2-7 | TRBV20-1 | TGCAGTGCCCCGAGAATCTACGAGCAGTACTTC | CSAPRIYEQYF
14 | - | - | TRBJ1-1 | TRBV6-1 | TGTGCCAGCACTATAGGACAACTGAACACTGAAGCTTTCTTT | CASTIGQLNTEAFF
15 | - | - | TRBJ2-3 | TRBV7-2 | TGTGCCAGCAGCCTGCTGGGGGCGGGCACAGATACGCAGTATTTT | CASSLLGAGTDTQYF
16 | - | - | TRBJ2-1 | TRBV15 | TGTGCCACCACCCGGGAGCGCACCCCACGGGGTAATGAGCAGTTCTTC | CATTRERTPRGNEQFF
15 | - | - | TRBJ1-4 | TRBV7-9 | TGTGCCAGCAGCTTAGAGGGCAGCTTCAGTGAAAAACTGTTTTTT | CASSLEGSFSEKLFF
12 | - | - | TRBJ2-1 | TRBV10-3 | TGTGCCATCAGCCAGAACCGGGATCAGCAGTTCTTC | CAISQNRDQQFF
13 | - | - | TRBJ1-1 | TRBV6-6 | TGTGCCAGCAGTTTCCGGGACGACACTGAAGCTTTCTTT | CASSFRDDTEAFF
18 | - | - | TRBJ2-3 | TRBV28 | TGTGCCAGCAGTTTGGGATATAGCGTGGGAGGAGGGCCAGATACGCAGTATTTT | CASSLGYSVGGGPDTQYF
18 | - | TRBD1 | TRBJ1-2 | TRBV27 | TGTGCCAGCAGTTTATCGAAGGGTACAGGGGGCCGTAGAGATGGCTACACCTTC | CASSLSKGTGGRRDGYTF
15 | once | - | TRBJ2-2 | TRBV4-1 | TGCGCCAGCAGCCAAGGGGCCACCTCCAACGGGGAGCTGTTTTTT | CASSQGATSNGELFF
17 | - | TRBD1 | TRBJ1-2 | TRBV4-3 | TGCGCCAGCAGCCATCTTGGGACAGGACCGATGGGCTATGGCTACACCTTC | CASSHLGTGPMGYGYTF
15 | once | TRBD1 | TRBJ2-7 | TRBV11-1 | TGTGCCAGCAGCTTAGCGGGACAGGGCCCCTACGAGCAGTACTTC | CASSLAGQGPYEQYF
17 | - | - | TRBJ2-6 | TRBV7-2 | TGTGCCAGCAGCTTGCTAGCGGACAGCTCTGGGGCCAACGTCCTGACTTTC | CASSLLADSSGANVLTF
15 | - | TRBD2 | TRBJ2-2 | TRBV7-6 | TGTGCCAGCAGCTGGACTAGCGGGAGTATCGGGGAGCTGTTTTTT | CASSWTSGSIGELFF
12 | - | - | TRBJ2-5 | TRBV2 | TGTGCCAGCAGTGGGTACGGAGAGACCCAGTACTTC | CASSGYGETQYF
14 | - | TRBD1 | TRBJ1-5 | TRBV28 | TGTGCCACCCACGGACAGGGGGCAAGTCAGCCCCAGCATTTT | CATHGQGASQPQHF
13 | - | TRBD1 | TRBJ2-3 | TRBV18 | TGTGCCAGCGGACAGGGGGCCAGAGATACGCAGTATTTT | CASGQGARDTQYF
14 | - | - | TRBJ2-1 | TRBV30 | TGTGCCTGGAGTGTGAGCCTGGTGTACAATGAGCAGTTCTTC | CAWSVSLVYNEQFF
16 | - | - | TRBJ2-1 | TRBV6-5 | TGTGCCAGCAGTTTAACGAATCCGAGCGGCTACAATGAGCAGTTCTTC | CASSLTNPSGYNEQFF
15 | few | - | TRBJ1-6 | TRBV4-1 | TGCGCCAGCAGCCATTTCGACAGAGATAATTCACCCCTCCACTTT | CASSHFDRDNSPLHF
17 | - | TRBD1 | TRBJ2-7 | TRBV28 | TGTGCCAGCAGCCCTCCGAATCCGGGACAGGGGACCTACGAGCAGTACTTC | CASSPPNPGQGTYEQYF
16 | - | - | TRBJ2-1 | TRBV21-1 | TGTGCCAGCAGCAAAGCGCGGTGGGGCCACTACAATGAGCAGTTCTTC | CASSKARWGHYNEQFF
15 | - | - | TRBJ2-7 | TRBV7-2 | TGTGCCAGCAGCTCCCTGACAGGCGGCGCGGGTGAGCAGTACTTC | CASSSLTGGAGEQYF
18 | - | TRBD2 | TRBJ2-1 | TRBV5-4 | TGTGCCAGCAGCTTTGGACTAGCGGGAAGGGGCAGGCCCAATGAGCAGTTCTTC | CASSFGLAGRGRPNEQFF
14 | - | - | TRBJ2-1 | TRBV28 | TGTGCCAGCAGAGCGTCGAGCTCCTACAATGAGCAGTTCTTC | CASRASSSYNEQFF
13 | - | - | TRBJ2-7 | TRBV28 | TGTGCCAGCAGAAGGACAGGGAGGGGGGAGCAGTACTTC | CASRRTGRGEQYF
15 | once | - | TRBJ1-2 | TRBV4-2 | TGTGCCAGCAGCCAAGAGGTAGTGACAACCTATGGCTACACCTTC | CASSQEVVTTYGYTF
16 | - | - | TRBJ2-6 | TRBV7-9 | TGTGCCAGCAGCTCCCTCACAGGGTCTGGGGCCAACGTCCTGACTTTC | CASSSLTGSGANVLTF
14 | - | TRBD1 | TRBJ1-3 | TRBV19 | TGTGCCAGTAGTCCACAGGGGTCTGGAAACACCATATATTTT | CASSPQGSGNTIYF
13 | - | TRBD2 | TRBJ2-7 | TRBV19 | TGTGCCACCTCTAGCGGGAGAACCTACGAGCAGTACTTC | CATSSGRTYEQYF
12 | - | - | TRBJ1-1 | TRBV6-5 | TGTGCCAGCAGCCTCCGGGGCACTGAAGCTTTCTTT | CASSLRGTEAFF
15 | - | - | TRBJ2-7 | TRBV5-4 | TGTGCCAGCAGCTTGTCTACAGACCATACCTACGAGCAGTACTTC | CASSLSTDHTYEQYF
15 | - | TRBD2 | TRBJ2-1 | TRBV7-9 | TGTGCCAGCAGACAAAGCGGGAGGTCCTACAATGAGCAGTTCTTC | CASRQSGRSYNEQFF
16 | - | TRBD2 | TRBJ2-3 | TRBV11-2 | TGTGCCAGCAGCTTAGTAGCGGGAGGGAGCACAGATACGCAGTATTTT | CASSLVAGGSTDTQYF
16 | - | TRBD2 | TRBJ2-7 | TRBV30 | TGTGCCTGGAGTGTAATGGGACTAGCAGCTTTCAACGAGCAGTACTTC | CAWSVMGLAAFNEQYF
15 | - | TRBD2 | TRBJ2-7 | TRBV4-3 | TGCGCCAGCAGCCAAGGGAAACCGGGGAGGGTCGAGCAGTACTTC | CASSQGKPGRVEQYF
13 | - | TRBD1 | TRBJ2-7 | TRBV5-1 | TGCGCCAGCAGCTTATACAGGGGCTACGAGCAGTACTTC | CASSLYRGYEQYF
16 | - | - | TRBJ2-3 | TRBV18 | TGTGCCAGCTCACCACCCAGCAGTAGGAGCACAGATACGCAGTATTTT | CASSPPSSRSTDTQYF
18 | - | - | TRBJ2-1 | TRBV7-9 | TGTGCCAGCAGCTCTAGGGGGGGTAGCCGAGGGGCTTACAATGAGCAGTTCTTC | CASSSRGGSRGAYNEQFF